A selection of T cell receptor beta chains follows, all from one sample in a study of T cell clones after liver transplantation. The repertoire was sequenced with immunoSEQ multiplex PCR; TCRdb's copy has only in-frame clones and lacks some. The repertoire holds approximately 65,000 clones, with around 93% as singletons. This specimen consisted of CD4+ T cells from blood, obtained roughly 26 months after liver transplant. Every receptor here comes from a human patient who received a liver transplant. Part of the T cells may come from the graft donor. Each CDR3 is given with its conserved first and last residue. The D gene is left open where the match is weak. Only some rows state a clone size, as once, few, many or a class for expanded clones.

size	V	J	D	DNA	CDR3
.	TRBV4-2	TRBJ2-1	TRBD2	TGTGCCAGCAGCCAAGAGGGGCTAGCGGGTAAAAATGAGCAGTTCTTC	CASSQEGLAGKNEQFF
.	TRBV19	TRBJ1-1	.	TGTGCCAGTAGTATTCTGGGGAACACTGAAGCTTTCTTT	CASSILGNTEAFF
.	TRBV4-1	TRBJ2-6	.	TGCGCCAGCAGCCAATCAGGGGTAAACGGAGCCGGGGCCAACGTCCTGACTTTC	CASSQSGVNGAGANVLTF
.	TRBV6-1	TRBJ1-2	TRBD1	TGTGCCAGCAGCGCCGGGACAGGGACCTATGGCTACACCTTC	CASSAGTGTYGYTF
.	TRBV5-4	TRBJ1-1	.	TGTGCCAGCAGCTTTAGGAACACTGAAGCTTTCTTT	CASSFRNTEAFF
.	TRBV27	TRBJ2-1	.	TGTGCCAGCCGTGGACAGGGGGCAAGCGGGAGGGCTGGTGAGCAGTTCTTC	CASRGQGASGRAGEQFF
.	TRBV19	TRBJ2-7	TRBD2	TGTGCCAGTAGTTTACTAGCGGGAGGACGGACCTACGAGCAGTACTTC	CASSLLAGGRTYEQYF
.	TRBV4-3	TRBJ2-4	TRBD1	TGCGCCAGCAGCCAGAGAACGGGACAGGGAAACATTCAGTACTTC	CASSQRTGQGNIQYF
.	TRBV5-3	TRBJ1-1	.	TGTGCCAGAAGCGCACAGGGTCGGACTGAAGCTTTCTTT	CARSAQGRTEAFF
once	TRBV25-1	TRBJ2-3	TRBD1	TGTGCCAGCAGGTCCGGGACAGGGTTTAGCACAGATACGCAGTATTTT	CASRSGTGFSTDTQYF
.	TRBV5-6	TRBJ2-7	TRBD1	TGTGCCAGCAGCATGAACAGGGGGCCTTTTTTATACGAGCAGTACTTC	CASSMNRGPFLYEQYF
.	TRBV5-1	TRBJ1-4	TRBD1	TGCGCCAGCAGCTTGGAGACAGGGGCTGAAAAACTGTTTTTT	CASSLETGAEKLFF
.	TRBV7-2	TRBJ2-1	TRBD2	TGTGCCAGCAGCTCTACTAGCGAGCCGTACAATGAGCAGTTCTTC	CASSSTSEPYNEQFF
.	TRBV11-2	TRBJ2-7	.	TGTGCCAGCAGCCACGGAGGATGGGGCGCATACGAGCAGTACTTC	CASSHGGWGAYEQYF
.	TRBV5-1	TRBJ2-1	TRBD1	TGCGCCAGCAGCTTGGACAGGGGTTCGGGAACGTACAATGAGCAGTTCTTC	CASSLDRGSGTYNEQFF
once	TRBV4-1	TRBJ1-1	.	TGCGCCAGCAGCCAAGAAGATAGGGTGAACACTGAAGCTTTCTTT	CASSQEDRVNTEAFF
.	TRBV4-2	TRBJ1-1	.	TGTGCCAGCAGCCAAGATTCAGGGTTCTCAGAAGCTTTCTTT	CASSQDSGFSEAFF
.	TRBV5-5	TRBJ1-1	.	TGTGCCAGCAGTGAGGGGAGGAGCACTGAAGCTTTCTTT	CASSEGRSTEAFF
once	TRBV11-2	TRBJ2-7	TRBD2	TGTGCCAGCAGCTTAGCTCTAAGGACTAGCGGCATTTACGAGCAGTACTTC	CASSLALRTSGIYEQYF
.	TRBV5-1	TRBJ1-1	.	TGCGCCAGCAGCTTGTTAACAGGAGGGGACACTGAAGCTTTCTTT	CASSLLTGGDTEAFF
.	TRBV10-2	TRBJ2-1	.	TGCGCCAGTTCCCATTCAGGTGCCTCCTACAATGAGCAGTTCTTC	CASSHSGASYNEQFF
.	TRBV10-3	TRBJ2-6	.	TGTGCCATCAGTGAGTCCGGGACCCACTCTGGGGCCAACGTCCTGACTTTC	CAISESGTHSGANVLTF
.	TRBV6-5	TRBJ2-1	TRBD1	TGTGCCAGCAGAGGACAGGGGCCGGGGAATGAGCAGTTCTTC	CASRGQGPGNEQFF
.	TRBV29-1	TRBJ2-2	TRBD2	TGCAGCGTTGAGAGGACTAGCGGGACTGGGACCGGGGAGCTGTTTTTT	CSVERTSGTGTGELFF
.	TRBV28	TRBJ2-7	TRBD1	TGTGCCAGCAGTTTAGGGACAGGCCACTACGAGCAGTACTTC	CASSLGTGHYEQYF
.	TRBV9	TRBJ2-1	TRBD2	TGTGCCAGCAGCGTTACCTTGCGCGGGAGGTTCGTTGAGCAGTTCTTC	CASSVTLRGRFVEQFF
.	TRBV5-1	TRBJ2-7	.	TGCGCCAGCAGCTTTTCCCGAGCCTCCGAGCAGTACTTC	CASSFSRASEQYF
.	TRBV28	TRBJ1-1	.	TGTGCCAGCAGTTACGTCGGCGCTGAAGCTTTCTTT	CASSYVGAEAFF